This TCR beta chain appears in the sequencing data of a study of T cells in Graves' hyperthyroidism and ophthalmopathy (dated by TCRdb to about 2019). Broadly, across the study: Peripheral blood samples were taken at the time of initial diagnosis, prior to any treatment. To identify TCR V-J signatures that set the groups apart, the researchers used a discovery cohort of about a hundred patients, made up of around 42 with Graves' ophthalmopathy and 57 with stable Graves' hyperthyroidism. TCR Vbeta CDR3 sequencing of approximately 140 peripheral blood samples (over 40 ophthalmopathy, over 70 hyperthyroidism and roughly 17 progressor patients) is reported in the paper. Once sampling was done, hyperthyroidism patients were given methimazole at a starting dose of 30 mg daily, whereas ophthalmopathy patients were given high-dose intravenous methylprednisolone. The study also compared thyroid tissue and blood T-cell repertoires from about 6 Graves' hyperthyroidism patients. The 100 discovery patients were divided at random into training and test sets in a 7:3 ratio. An independent validation cohort of under 20 hyperthyroidism patients and about 16 patients who later progressed to ophthalmopathy tested prospective prediction of ophthalmopathy. General conclusions and limits of the study: Sample size was not statistically predetermined, and investigators were not blinded to group allocation. Most expanded thyroid clonotypes (frequency above 0.001) were also found in blood, which suggests that blood repertoires may mirror thyroid immune responses. During validation, the model predicted progression to ophthalmopathy a median of around 6 months ahead of onset, with around 70% sensitivity and 72.22% specificity. A 13 V-J signature model separated ophthalmopathy from stable hyperthyroidism, with around 88% sensitivity and around 84% specificity in cross-validation and 80%/75% in testing.

A patient counted as having stable Graves' hyperthyroidism if no progression to ophthalmopathy occurred over 18 months of follow-up. Hyperthyroidism patients were newly diagnosed, had a disease duration of under 2 months, and were aged 18 to 65 years. The study excluded patients with uncontrolled infections, other autoimmune diseases, pregnancy or lactation. Diagnoses were based on clinical symptoms, serum thyroxine and TRAb, thyroid ultrasound and orbital computed tomography. Ficoll-Paque density gradient centrifugation was used to isolate PBMCs from around 10 ml of fresh peripheral blood. Trizol reagent was used to extract total RNA, and RNA quality was then checked on an Agilent 2100 Bioanalyzer. TCR beta CDR3 regions were amplified from RNA transcripts. For the first round of RT-PCR on the TCR CDR3, the HTBI primer set was used together with the Qiagen OneStep RT-PCR kit. A second multiplex PCR round built the libraries, followed by size selection and purification. Libraries were sequenced paired-end with 100 bp reads on an Illumina HiSeq2000. In the source study's methods: SOAPnuke was used to process the raw data, throwing out any read that contained adapters or uncalled bases, had a mean Phred below 15, or lacked an exact constant-primer or identifier match. High-quality paired reads were merged using COPE v1.2.5, and each unique nucleotide sequence was defined as a clonotype. MiTCR v1.1 was used to align clonotypes to the IMGT TRBV, TRBD and TRBJ reference segments. The analysis was restricted to V-J combinations with a frequency above 0.0001, which together covered 99% to 99.2% of the repertoires. The TCS score was defined as F50 (clonal expansion) divided by E x V (chaos), with BLOSUM62-based TCRdist calculated between CDR3 peptides within each V-J. Welch's t-statistics and random forest reduced 500 to 550 V-J features to 13, which were used in a naive Bayes classifier (R e1071). Through fastp at Q25 and MiXCR, TCRdb rebuilt clones from the public reads, retaining in-frame beta chains. Every entry covers one CDR3 protein and lists the most common genes and DNA from its rows. TCRdb's processing, not the study's, gives the V and J calls here. Present in this sample are 500,000 to 650,000 distinct CDR3 sequences, around 15% of which were seen just once. The leading ten clones occupy about 14% of the sample.

Compared with germline, V lacks 3 bases and J lacks 8 bases; bases without a gene match: 8. The CDR3 covers 14 residues, taking in both the cysteine and the phenylalanine. The sequence is cut down to CDR3 DNA, 42 bases in frame from base 1. Based on the germline V gene (reference sequence), the CDR1 and CDR2 sequences are SEHNR and FQNEAQ. This clonotype has at least ten counts. What antigen it recognizes has not been identified. It has no much larger one-base neighbor in the sample; base qualities were not kept. The receptor was isolated from a woman aged 35 to 49 with Graves' hyperthyroidism. This receptor chain uses TRBV7-9 and TRBJ1-1; the junction holds 8 bases that match TRBD1. Sequences were obtained from blood. The CDR3 protein: CASSFYSDRVEAFF. In nucleotide form, the sequence is TGTGCCAGCAGCTTTTATTCGGACAGGGTCGAAGCTTTCTTT.